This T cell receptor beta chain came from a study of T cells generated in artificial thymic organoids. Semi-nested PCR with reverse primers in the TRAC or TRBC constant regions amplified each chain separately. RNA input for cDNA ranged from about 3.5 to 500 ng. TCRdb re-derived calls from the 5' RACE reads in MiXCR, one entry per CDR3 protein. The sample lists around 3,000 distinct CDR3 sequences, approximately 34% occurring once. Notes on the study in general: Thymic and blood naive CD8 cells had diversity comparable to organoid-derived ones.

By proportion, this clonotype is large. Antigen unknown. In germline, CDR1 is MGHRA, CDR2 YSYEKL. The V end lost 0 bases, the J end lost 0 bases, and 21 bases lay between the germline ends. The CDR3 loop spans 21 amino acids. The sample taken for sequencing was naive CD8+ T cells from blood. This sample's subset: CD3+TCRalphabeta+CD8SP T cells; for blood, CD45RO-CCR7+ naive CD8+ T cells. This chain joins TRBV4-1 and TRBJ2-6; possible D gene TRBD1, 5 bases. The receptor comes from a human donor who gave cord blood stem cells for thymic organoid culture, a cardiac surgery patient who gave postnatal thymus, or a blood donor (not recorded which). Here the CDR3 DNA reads TGCGCCAGCAGCCAAGATGGGATGGCAGGGATGCTGGGCTCTGGGGCCAACGTCCTGACTTTC. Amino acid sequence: CASSQDGMAGMLGSGANVLTF.